This T cell receptor (beta chain) was profiled in a study of human T cells and chemical hapten exposure. As for the study in general: Sensitization employed 2% DPC on approximately 2 cm by approximately 2 cm of upper inner arm skin. Yields of TCR per sample differed, chiefly owing to small differences in pooled library volume.

Trimming pared 4 bases from V and 0 bases from J, leaving 14 bases between. This CDR3 has 15 residues. CDR1 SGHKS and CDR2 YYEKEE come from the germline V gene (reference sequence). The time point denotes: patch test 1, 2 weeks after DPC sensitization. Specified treatment: therapeutic diphenylcyclopropenone sensitization with weekly scalp DPC. Unfractionated whole blood yielded total RNA. TCRdb processed the RACE reads anew with MiXCR; each CDR3 protein has one entry. The sample consists of about 340,000 distinct CDR3 sequences, roughly 6.9% of them appearing once. This clonotype was seen more than once but under ten times.

This receptor was identified in a woman younger than 30 with alopecia areata. Some clones in this sample may be carry-over from other donors' samples. This chain joins TRBV5-5 and TRBJ2-7, with D perhaps TRBD2 (5 bases). The sequenced sample was whole blood, obtained in connection with sensitization to the hapten diphenylcyclopropenone (DPC). Here the CDR3 reads CASSRDPSGSYEQYF. The CDR3 nucleotides read TGTGCCAGCAGCCGCGACCCAAGCGGCTCCTACGAGCAGTACTTC.